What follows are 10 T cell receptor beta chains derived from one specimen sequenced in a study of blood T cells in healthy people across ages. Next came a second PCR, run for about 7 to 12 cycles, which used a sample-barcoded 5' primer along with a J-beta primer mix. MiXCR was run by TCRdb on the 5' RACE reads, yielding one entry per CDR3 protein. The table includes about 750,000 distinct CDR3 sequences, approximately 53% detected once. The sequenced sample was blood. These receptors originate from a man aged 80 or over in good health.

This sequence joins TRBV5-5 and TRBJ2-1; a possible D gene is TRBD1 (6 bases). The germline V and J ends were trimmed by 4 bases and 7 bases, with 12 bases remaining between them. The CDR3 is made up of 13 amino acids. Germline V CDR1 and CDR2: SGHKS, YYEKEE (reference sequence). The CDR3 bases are TGTGCCAGCAGCGTGTTACAGGGAAATGAGCAGTTCTTC. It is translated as CASSVLQGNEQFF.

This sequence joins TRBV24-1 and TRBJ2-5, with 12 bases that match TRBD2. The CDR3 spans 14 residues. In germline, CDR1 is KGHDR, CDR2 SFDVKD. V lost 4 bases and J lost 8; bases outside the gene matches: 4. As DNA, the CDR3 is TGTGCCACCAGTGACGGACTAGCGGGGCCCACCCAGTACTTC. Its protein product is CATSDGLAGPTQYF.

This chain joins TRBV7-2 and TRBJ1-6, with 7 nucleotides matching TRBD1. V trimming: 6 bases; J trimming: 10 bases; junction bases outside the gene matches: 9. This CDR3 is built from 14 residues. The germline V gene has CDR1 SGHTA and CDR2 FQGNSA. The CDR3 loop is CASSLEQGRSPLHF. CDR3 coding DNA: TGTGCCAGCAGTCTGGAACAGGGGAGATCACCCCTCCACTTT.

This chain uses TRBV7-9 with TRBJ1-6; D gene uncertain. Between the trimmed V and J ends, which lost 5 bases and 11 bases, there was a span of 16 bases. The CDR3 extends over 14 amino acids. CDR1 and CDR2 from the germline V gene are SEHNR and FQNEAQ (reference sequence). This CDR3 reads CASSDDGKNPPLHF. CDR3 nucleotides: TGTGCCAGCAGCGACGACGGGAAGAACCCACCCCTCCACTTT. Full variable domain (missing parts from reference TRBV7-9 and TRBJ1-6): DTGVSQNPRHKITKRGQNVTFRCDPISEHNRLYWYRQTLGQGPEFLTYFQNEAQLEKSRLLSDRFSAERPKGSFSTLEIQRTEQGDSAMYLCASSDDGKNPPLHFGNGTRLTVT.

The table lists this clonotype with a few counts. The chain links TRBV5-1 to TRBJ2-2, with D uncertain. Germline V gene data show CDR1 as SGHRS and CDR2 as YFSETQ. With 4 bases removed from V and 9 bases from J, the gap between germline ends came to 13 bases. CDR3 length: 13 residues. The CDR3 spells CASSVPIGRELFF. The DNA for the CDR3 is TGCGCCAGCAGCGTGCCGATAGGGAGGGAGCTGTTTTTT.

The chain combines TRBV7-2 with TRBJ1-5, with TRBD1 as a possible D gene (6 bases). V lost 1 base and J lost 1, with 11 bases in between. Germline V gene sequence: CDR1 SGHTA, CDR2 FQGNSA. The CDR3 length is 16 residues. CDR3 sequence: CASSLVAGTSNQPQHF. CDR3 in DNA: TGTGCCAGCAGCTTAGTGGCCGGGACAAGCAATCAGCCCCAGCATTTT.

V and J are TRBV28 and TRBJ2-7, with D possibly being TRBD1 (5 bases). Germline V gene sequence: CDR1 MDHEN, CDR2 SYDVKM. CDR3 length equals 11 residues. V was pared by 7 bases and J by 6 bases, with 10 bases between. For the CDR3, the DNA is TGTGCCAGCAATCAAGGGGTCGAGCAGTACTTC. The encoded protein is CASNQGVEQYF.

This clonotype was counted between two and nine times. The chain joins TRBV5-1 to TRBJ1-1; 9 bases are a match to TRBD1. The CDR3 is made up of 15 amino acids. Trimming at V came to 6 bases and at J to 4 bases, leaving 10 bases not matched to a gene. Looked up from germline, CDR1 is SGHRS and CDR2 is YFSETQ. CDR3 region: CASTLGDRVVTEAFF. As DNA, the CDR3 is TGCGCCAGCACCCTGGGGGACAGGGTGGTCACTGAAGCTTTCTTT. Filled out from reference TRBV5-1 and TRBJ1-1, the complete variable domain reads KAGVTQTPRYLIKTRGQQVTLSCSPISGHRSVSWYQQTPGQGLQFLFEYFSETQRNKGNFPGRFSGRQFSNSRSEMNVSTLELGDSALYLCASTLGDRVVTEAFFGQGTRLTVV.

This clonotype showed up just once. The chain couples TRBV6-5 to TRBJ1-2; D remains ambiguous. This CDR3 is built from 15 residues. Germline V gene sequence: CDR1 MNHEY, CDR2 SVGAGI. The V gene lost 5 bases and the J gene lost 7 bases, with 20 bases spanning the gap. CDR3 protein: CASSRWAPPRFGYTF. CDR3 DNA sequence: TGTGCCAGCAGTCGATGGGCCCCTCCTCGGTTTGGCTACACCTTC.

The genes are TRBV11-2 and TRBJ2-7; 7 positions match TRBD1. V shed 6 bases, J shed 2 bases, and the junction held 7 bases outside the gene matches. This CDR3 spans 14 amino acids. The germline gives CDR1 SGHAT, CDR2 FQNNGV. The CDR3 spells CASRQPTGPYEQYF. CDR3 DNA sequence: TGTGCCAGCAGACAACCGACAGGGCCCTACGAGCAGTACTTC.